This TCR beta chain was obtained from a study of siplizumab effects on memory and regulatory T cells. Remarks on this clone: Its antigen is not identified.

Libraries were prepared by immunoSEQ multiplex PCR; TCRdb keeps only in-frame clonotypes and omits some of them. The sample records about 69,000 clones, 88% being singletons. Study conclusions and caveats: Among mappable alloreactive CD4+ clones, the Treg-derived fraction averaged roughly 70% with siplizumab versus about 25% in controls. Among sequences traceable to unstimulated CD4+ memory cells, alloreactive ones were significantly reduced by siplizumab.

This CDR3 is 16 amino acids long. Between the trimmed V and J ends, which lost 3 bases and 3 bases, there was a span of 15 bases. CDR1 is MDHEN and CDR2 is SYDVKM in the germline V gene. Input material: Tregs sorted from blood. The gene calls are TRBV28 and TRBJ1-5; perhaps TRBD1 as D (6 bases). This TCR derives from a human donor in good health. Written as DNA, the CDR3 is TGTGCCAGCAGTTTCTACCCGACAGGCGACAATCAGCCCCAGCATTTT. This encodes CASSFYPTGDNQPQHF.